Following are 29 T cell receptor beta chains from one sample sequenced in a study of T cell repertoires in cytomegalovirus infection. TCRdb processed the reads anew with MiXCR; each CDR3 protein has one entry. Of about 190,000 distinct CDR3 sequences listed, about 30% are singletons. The specimen was PBMCs. The receptors were gathered from a human donor in good health (CMV status not recorded). Some clones in this sample may be carry-over from other donors' samples.

The rearrangement links TRBV12-5 to TRBJ1-3; the match to TRBD1 covers 7 bases. The CDR3 spans 15 residues. Trimming cost V 2 bases and J 2 bases; bases outside gene matches: 3. Germline-derived CDR1 and CDR2 are LGHNT and FRNRAP. CDR3: CASGLSQGPGNTIYF. In nucleotides, the CDR3 is TGTGCTAGTGGTTTGTCACAGGGGCCTGGAAACACCATATATTTT.

This clonotype has more than one count but fewer than ten. V and J are TRBV10-3 and TRBJ2-6, with unresolved D. Germline V gene data show CDR1 as ENHRY and CDR2 as SYGVKD. The CDR3 covers 16 residues. V lost 0 bases and J 0 bases, leaving 6 bases between the germline ends. CDR3 DNA: TGTGCCATCAGTGAGTCCGCCCCCTCTGGGGCCAACGTCCTGACTTTC. Its translation: CAISESAPSGANVLTF.

The chain uses TRBV30 and TRBJ1-6; 7 nucleotides match TRBD1. CDR1 GTSNPN and CDR2 SVGIG come from the germline V gene (reference sequence). V dropped 5 bases and J dropped 7; count of bases not matched to a gene: 5. This CDR3 region has 13 residues. CDR3 coding DNA: TGTGCCTGGTCCGAGGGGGCCAATTCACCCCTCCACTTT. It is translated as CAWSEGANSPLHF.

This clonotype was seen more than once but under ten times. This chain connects TRBV7-6 to TRBJ1-1, with D tentatively TRBD1 (5 bases). The V gene's germline CDR1 is SGHVS and CDR2 FNYEAQ. V was cut by 1 base and J by 3 bases, with 9 bases left in between. CDR3 length: 14 residues. For the CDR3, the DNA is TGTGCCAGCAGCTTAGGGGGGAGCCACACTGAAGCTTTCTTT. This gives the protein CASSLGGSHTEAFF. The full variable domain, completed using reference TRBV7-6 and TRBJ1-1, is GAGVSQSPRYKVTKRGQDVALRCDPISGHVSLYWYRQALGQGPEFLTYFNYEAQQDKSGLPNDRFSAERPEGSISTLTIQRTEQRDSAMYRCASSLGGSHTEAFFGQGTRLTVV.

This clonotype appeared many times. In DNA form, the CDR3 reads TGTGCCAGCAGCCCTTACTCGGAAGGCTACACCTTC. The encoded protein is CASSPYSEGYTF. The chain links TRBV7-2 to TRBJ1-2; D is unresolved. The CDR3 covers 12 residues. The V end lost 5 bases, the J end lost 8 bases, and 12 bases lay between the germline ends. In germline, CDR1 is SGHTA, CDR2 FQGNSA.

This clonotype was detected a few times. V is TRBV12-3 or TRBV12-4 and J is TRBJ1-5; 7 bases agree with TRBD1. The CDR3 has 16 amino acids. The ends lost 8 bases at V and 6 bases at J; junction bases unmatched: 16. CDR3 nucleotides: TGTGCCAGCGAAAATTCAGGGGGGGGGCAAAGTCAGCCCCAGCATTTT. Translated: CASENSGGGQSQPQHF.

This clonotype was counted between two and nine times. CDR3 sequence reads: CASSPPVETQYF. Written as DNA, the CDR3 is TGTGCCAGCTCACCACCGGTAGAGACCCAGTACTTC. The gene calls are TRBV18 and TRBJ2-5; D ambiguous. CDR3 length equals 12 residues. CDR1 and CDR2 from the germline V gene are KGHSH and LQKENI. Trimming removed 0 bases at V and 4 bases at J, with 3 bases between.

This clonotype turned up a few times. This chain uses TRBV5-1 with TRBJ2-1; TRBD1 is a possible D gene (5 bases). CDR3 length: 16 residues. Germline V gene data show CDR1 as SGHRS and CDR2 as YFSETQ. The V end lost 4 bases, the J end lost 4 bases, and 18 bases lay between the germline ends. CDR3: CASSPGSQGTYNEQFF. The CDR3 DNA sequence: TGCGCCAGCAGCCCCGGCTCTCAGGGCACTTACAATGAGCAGTTCTTC.

In this sample, this clonotype turned up a few times. V and J are TRBV7-9 and TRBJ1-2; D remains unclear. The CDR3 runs to 12 residues. The germline V and J ends were trimmed by 8 bases and 0 bases, with 7 bases remaining between them. The germline gives CDR1 SEHNR, CDR2 FQNEAQ (reference sequence). CDR3 in DNA: TGTGCCAGCGGGTCTACTAACTATGGCTACACCTTC. Amino acid sequence: CASGSTNYGYTF.

This chain links TRBV12-3 or TRBV12-4 with TRBJ1-2; 8 positions agree with TRBD1. The length of the CDR3 is 13 residues. With 6 bases clipped from V and 4 bases from J, the junction kept 4 bases outside the gene matches. CDR3 sequence: CASSQDRVYGYTF. The CDR3 DNA reads TGTGCCAGCAGCCAGGACAGGGTCTATGGCTACACCTTC.

This clonotype was seen many times. The chain is built from TRBV7-6 and TRBJ2-7, with D uncertain. V lost 1 base and J lost 3, with 10 bases in between. Germline V gene lookup returns CDR1 SGHVS and CDR2 FNYEAQ. The CDR3 sequence is 14 residues long. CDR3 in DNA: TGTGCCAGCAGCTTAGGGTCCCAGATCTACGAGCAGTACTTC. Its translation: CASSLGSQIYEQYF.

This chain joins TRBV19 and TRBJ2-7; D gene uncertain. The V gene lost 3 bases and the J gene lost 2 bases, with 8 bases spanning the gap. Germline-derived CDR1 and CDR2 are LNHDA and SQIVND (reference sequence). This CDR3 is built from 13 residues. In DNA form, the CDR3 reads TGTGCCAGTAGTATGCTAGGAGCCTACGAGCAGTACTTC. Encoded protein: CASSMLGAYEQYF.

This clonotype was counted between two and nine times. The chain uses TRBV29-1 and TRBJ2-7; D gene uncertain. The CDR3 spans 12 residues. CDR1 and CDR2 from the germline V gene are SQVTM and ANQGSEA. Trimming removed 1 base at V and 0 bases at J, with 4 bases between. The CDR3: CSVEVSSYEQYF. CDR3 sequence (DNA): TGCAGCGTTGAAGTCAGCTCCTACGAGCAGTACTTC.

In its sample, this clonotype was seen a few times. V is TRBV6-2 or TRBV6-3 and J is TRBJ1-5; D is unclear. Germline loops: CDR1 MNHEY, CDR2 SVGEGT. The CDR3 is made up of 13 amino acids. Trimming took 8 bases from V and 0 from J, leaving 8 bases between them. CDR3 region: CASAADSNQPQHF. Written as DNA, the CDR3 is TGTGCCAGCGCCGCGGATAGCAATCAGCCCCAGCATTTT.

This chain connects TRBV20-1 to TRBJ1-4; 10 bases align to TRBD1. V lost 6 bases and J lost 7; bases outside the gene matches: 8. From germline, CDR1 is DFQATT and CDR2 SNEGSKA (reference sequence). The CDR3 is 14 residues long. The DNA of the CDR3 is TGCAGTGCCCTTATGACAGGGGGCACTGAAAAACTGTTTTTT. Its translation is CSALMTGGTEKLFF.

The chain combines TRBV19 with TRBJ2-1; 8 nucleotides agree with TRBD2. The CDR3 totals 16 residues. Germline CDR1 LNHDA, CDR2 SQIVND (reference sequence). With 5 bases clipped from V and 0 bases from J, the junction kept 6 bases outside the gene matches. CDR3 residues: CASSEVSGGSYNEQFF. DNA for the CDR3: TGTGCCAGTAGTGAGGTGAGCGGGGGCTCCTACAATGAGCAGTTCTTC.

This clonotype was seen many times. The chain combines TRBV7-2 with TRBJ2-3; the match to TRBD2 covers 9 bases. CDR1 is SGHTA and CDR2 is FQGNSA in the germline V gene. The CDR3 consists of 14 residues. V trimming: 1 base; J trimming: 10 bases; junction bases outside the gene matches: 6. CDR3 DNA sequence: TGTGCCAGCAGCTTAGGTCCTAGCGGGGTTTCGCAGTATTTT. Encoded protein: CASSLGPSGVSQYF.

V gene TRBV4-2 combines with J gene TRBJ1-1; TRBD1 agrees at 9 bases. Unmatched junction bases numbered 10, after V lost 8 bases and J lost 0 bases. Germline CDR1 and CDR2: LGHNA and YNFKEQ. This CDR3 has 16 amino acids. For the CDR3, the DNA is TGTGCCAGCCAGGACAGGGGAAAGGATCTGAACACTGAAGCTTTCTTT. As protein: CASQDRGKDLNTEAFF.

Here the CDR3 DNA reads TGTGCCAGCAGCGCAAGGGGGGGTCCTCAGGGGGAGACCCAGTACTTC. Translation gives CASSARGGPQGETQYF. This rearrangement joins TRBV7-2 to TRBJ2-5; a possible D gene is TRBD2 (7 bases). The CDR3 is made up of 16 amino acids. Germline lookup yields CDR1 SGHTA and CDR2 FQGNSA. V lost 5 bases and J 5 bases, leaving 21 bases between the germline ends.

This clonotype was detected many times. The chain couples TRBV4-1 to TRBJ1-5; D perhaps matches TRBD1 (6 bases). CDR3 length: 16 amino acids. Deletions cut 1 base from V and 5 bases from J, with 15 bases between. Germline CDR1 MGHRA, CDR2 YSYEKL. The CDR3 spells CASSQVPGGADQPQHF. CDR3 DNA sequence: TGCGCCAGCAGCCAAGTCCCTGGGGGGGCGGATCAGCCCCAGCATTTT.

Note on this clonotype: The conserved phenylalanine or tryptophan is not found at the CDR3 terminus, so this likely reflects a read error. The limits of the CDR3 on the DNA are not certain, so only TCRdb's listed CDR3 is given. J is TRBJ1-2 and V is TRBV12-3 or TRBV12-4. The length of the CDR3 is 11 amino acids, counting both ends. The CDR3 is CASSFDRPSPV.

The sample holds a few counts of this clonotype. The chain carries TRBV5-1 and TRBJ1-6; D remains unclear. Germline V CDR1 and CDR2: SGHRS, YFSETQ. The length of the CDR3 is 14 residues. The V end was cut by 0 bases, the J end by 7 bases, with 8 bases between. The CDR3 bases are TGCGCCAGCAGCTTGGGTGAGGAGAATTCACCCCTCCACTTT. Its protein is CASSLGEENSPLHF.

V gene TRBV5-1 combines with J gene TRBJ2-2, with 12 nucleotides matching TRBD1. Germline assignment: CDR1 SGHRS and CDR2 YFSETQ. The junction had 3 bases not matched to a gene; V was cut back by 0 bases and J by 6 bases. The CDR3 has 16 residues. The CDR3 region is CASSLAGTGGPGELFF. The CDR3 DNA is TGCGCCAGCAGCTTGGCTGGGACAGGGGGCCCCGGGGAGCTGTTTTTT.

In this sample, this clonotype turned up many times. The V call is TRBV11-2, the J call TRBJ1-1, with D perhaps matching TRBD1 (5 bases). V dropped 1 base and J dropped 6 bases, with 12 bases sitting between them. The CDR3 runs to 14 residues. Germline assignment: CDR1 SGHAT and CDR2 FQNNGV. The CDR3 DNA reads TGTGCCAGCAGCTTAGCCCCAGGGAGGGCTGAAGCTTTCTTT. Translating it yields CASSLAPGRAEAFF.

The table lists this clonotype with a few counts. The V call is TRBV12-3 or TRBV12-4, the J call TRBJ2-4; the D gene is possibly TRBD2 (5 bases). Trimming stripped 6 bases from V and 0 bases from J, with 15 bases between. The CDR3 runs to 16 residues. The CDR3, as DNA: TGTGCCAGCAGCTCTAGCTTGGTCCTAGCCAAAAACATTCAGTACTTC. Translating gives CASSSSLVLAKNIQYF.

The chain carries TRBV12-3 or TRBV12-4 and TRBJ2-7; TRBD1 might be the D (6 bases). The CDR3 contains 13 residues. Trimming cost V 8 bases and J 3 bases, with 14 bases left between them. The DNA for the CDR3 is TGTGCCAGCGGAAATACAGGGTTCTACGAGCAGTACTTC. Protein sequence: CASGNTGFYEQYF.

This clonotype was counted between two and nine times. The genes are TRBV7-2 and TRBJ1-1; maybe TRBD1 (5 bases). The CDR3 length is 14 residues. The ends were cut back, 3 bases at V and 5 bases at J, with 13 bases in the middle. CDR1 is SGHTA and CDR2 is FQGNSA in the germline V gene. CDR3 amino acids: CASSFHGGFTEAFF. The CDR3 bases are TGTGCCAGCAGCTTCCACGGGGGGTTTACTGAAGCTTTCTTT.

This clonotype was counted only a few times. V gene TRBV19 combines with J gene TRBJ2-2; TRBD1 might be the D (6 bases). Deletions cut 6 bases from V and 4 bases from J, with 12 bases between. This CDR3 is 14 amino acids long. Germline assignment: CDR1 LNHDA and CDR2 SQIVND (reference sequence). The CDR3 DNA is TGTGCCAGTAGCCTACAAGGGGGCACCGGGGAGCTGTTTTTT. It codes for CASSLQGGTGELFF.

This CDR3 reads CASIRGLAGVSSGANVLTF. The CDR3 DNA is TGTGCCAGCATCCGTGGGCTAGCGGGGGTGAGCTCTGGGGCCAACGTCCTGACTTTC. This chain uses TRBV6-4 with TRBJ2-6; 10 bases are shared with TRBD2. This CDR3 region has 19 residues. After removal of 7 bases from V and 0 bases from J, the junction contained 12 bases not matched to a gene. CDR1 and CDR2 from the germline V gene are MRHNA and SNTAGT.